This entry features one TCR beta chain sequence. Sequencing used immunoSEQ multiplex PCR; TCRdb keeps in-frame clones, though not all of them. The sample consists of around 210,000 clones, about 89% of them appearing once. This sample was included in a study of blood T cell repertoires in COVID-19. Participant-given clinical history determined each cohort assignment. Donors in Cohort 3 counted as recovered after two negative PCRs, clearance, or symptom resolution. The sequence was collected from a young woman who had recovered from COVID-19. What was sequenced was PBMCs or T cells enriched from blood (not recorded which).

The CDR3 sequence is CASSPLSGGATDTQYF. DNA of the CDR3: TGCGCCAGCAGCCCCCTGAGCGGGGGGGCCACAGATACGCAGTATTTT. This chain connects TRBV4-1 to TRBJ2-3; 10 bases fit TRBD2. Trimming took 4 bases from V and 2 from J; bases not matched to a gene: 6. Germline lookup yields CDR1 MGHRA and CDR2 YSYEKL. The CDR3 runs 16 residues.